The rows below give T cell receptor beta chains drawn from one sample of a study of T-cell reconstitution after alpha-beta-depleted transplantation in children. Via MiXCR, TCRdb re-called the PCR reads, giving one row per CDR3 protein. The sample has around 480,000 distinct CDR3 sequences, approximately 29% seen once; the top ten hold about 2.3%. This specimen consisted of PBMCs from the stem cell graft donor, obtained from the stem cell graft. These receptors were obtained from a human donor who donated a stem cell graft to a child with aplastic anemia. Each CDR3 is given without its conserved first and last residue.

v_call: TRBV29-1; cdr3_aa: SAVGGEFIPETQY
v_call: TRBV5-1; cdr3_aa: ASSLVPGGSYEQY
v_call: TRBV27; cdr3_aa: ASSYPPDRGYTNEKLF
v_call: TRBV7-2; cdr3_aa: ASSPVGTTNEKLF
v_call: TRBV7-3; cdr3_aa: ASSLSPLSTDTQY
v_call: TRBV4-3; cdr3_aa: ASSQDLRETQY
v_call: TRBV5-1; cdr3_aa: ASSFRRGENEQF
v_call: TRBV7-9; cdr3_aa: ASSFDSLSEAF
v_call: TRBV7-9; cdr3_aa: ASSSWAESTDTQY
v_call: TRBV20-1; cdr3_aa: SARDREQFISYEQY
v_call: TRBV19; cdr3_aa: ASSISPDEDTQY
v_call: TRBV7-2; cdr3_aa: ASSFGSRTGELF